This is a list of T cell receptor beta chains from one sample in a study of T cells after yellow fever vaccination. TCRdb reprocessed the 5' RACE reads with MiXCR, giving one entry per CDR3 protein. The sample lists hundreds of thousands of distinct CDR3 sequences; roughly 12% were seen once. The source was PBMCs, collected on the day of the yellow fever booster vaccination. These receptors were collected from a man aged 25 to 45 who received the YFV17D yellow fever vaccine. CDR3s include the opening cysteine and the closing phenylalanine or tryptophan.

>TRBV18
CASSLDRRSSGNTIYF
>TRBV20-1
CSAREIGLSYEQYF
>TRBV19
CASSQGSRNTEAFF
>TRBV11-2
CASSLLRQGGYTF
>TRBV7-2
CASSLSSMSPLHF
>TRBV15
CATSRARQGSYNEQFF
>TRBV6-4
CASSADSRGYNEQFF
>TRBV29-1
CSVDRPGGKYGYTF
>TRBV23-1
CASRQAGQGGTGELFF
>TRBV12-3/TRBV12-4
CASSLEFGNNEQFF
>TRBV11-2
CASSQGTGVGETQYF
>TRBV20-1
CSARKPGLGKEQYF
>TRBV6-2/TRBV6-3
CASSFTGTGYSTDTQYF
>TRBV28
CASSLASGTGTEAFF
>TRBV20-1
CSARGPTEAFF
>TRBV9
CASSVAPGQNSGANVLTF
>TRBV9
CASSVDTGRYEQYF